The rows below give T cell receptor beta chains drawn from one sample of a study of OX40 agonist ivuxolimab in advanced cancers. Sequenced by immunoSEQ multiplex PCR; TCRdb stores in-frame clones only, minus some. In the table there are 60,000 to 65,000 clones, 75% to 95% of which are singletons. This specimen consisted of CD4+ or CD8+ T cells sorted from blood, obtained in a trial of the OX40 agonist ivuxolimab. These receptors all come from an adult with an advanced solid tumor such as melanoma, head and neck, liver or kidney cancer. CDR3s include the opening cysteine and the closing phenylalanine or tryptophan. Fields, in order: clone size, D gene, V gene, J gene, CDR3 protein, CDR3 DNA. The D gene is left open where the match is weak. Clone size, where shown, is once, few, many, or a class for clones that have expanded.

clone size: -; D gene: -; V gene: TRBV10-3; J gene: TRBJ2-7; CDR3 protein: CAISGQDSSYEQYF; CDR3 DNA: TGTGCCATCAGTGGTCAGGACAGCTCCTACGAGCAGTACTTC
clone size: -; D gene: TRBD2; V gene: TRBV19; J gene: TRBJ2-1; CDR3 protein: CASSIRNGLAGRYEQFF; CDR3 DNA: TGTGCCAGTAGTATACGCAACGGACTAGCGGGGAGGTATGAGCAGTTCTTC
clone size: -; D gene: TRBD2; V gene: TRBV7-2; J gene: TRBJ2-5; CDR3 protein: CASSLEGGLARGTQYF; CDR3 DNA: TGTGCCAGCAGCTTAGAGGGGGGACTAGCCCGGGGGACCCAGTACTTC
clone size: once; D gene: TRBD1; V gene: TRBV11-2; J gene: TRBJ1-4; CDR3 protein: CASSPGQPNEKLFF; CDR3 DNA: TGTGCCAGCAGCCCGGGACAGCCTAATGAAAAACTGTTTTTT
clone size: -; D gene: -; V gene: TRBV7-3; J gene: TRBJ2-1; CDR3 protein: CASSAGFGNEQFF; CDR3 DNA: TGTGCCAGCAGTGCGGGGTTTGGGAATGAGCAGTTCTTC
clone size: -; D gene: -; V gene: TRBV5-1; J gene: TRBJ2-5; CDR3 protein: CASRKDSLQETQYF; CDR3 DNA: TGCGCCAGCAGAAAAGACAGCCTCCAAGAGACCCAGTACTTC
clone size: -; D gene: TRBD2; V gene: TRBV13; J gene: TRBJ2-7; CDR3 protein: CASSFTSGRSYEQYF; CDR3 DNA: TGTGCCAGCAGCTTCACTAGCGGGCGCTCCTACGAGCAGTACTTC
clone size: -; D gene: TRBD1; V gene: TRBV4-1; J gene: TRBJ2-7; CDR3 protein: CASSQDSGQVRHEQYF; CDR3 DNA: TGCGCCAGCAGCCAAGACTCCGGACAGGTTAGGCACGAGCAGTACTTC
clone size: -; D gene: -; V gene: TRBV4-1; J gene: TRBJ2-2; CDR3 protein: CASSQETVFTGELFF; CDR3 DNA: TGCGCCAGCAGCCAAGAGACAGTGTTCACCGGGGAGCTGTTTTTT
clone size: -; D gene: TRBD1; V gene: TRBV30; J gene: TRBJ2-4; CDR3 protein: CAWDPPGQVKNIQYF; CDR3 DNA: TGTGCCTGGGACCCCCCGGGACAGGTTAAAAACATTCAGTACTTC